This T cell receptor (beta chain) derives from a study of OX40 agonist ivuxolimab in advanced cancers. The overall study: The study gave patients intravenous ivuxolimab at 0.01 to 10 mg/kg every 2 weeks.

Overall study results and limits: Blood T cells, both CD4+ and CD8+, expanded clonally by week 6 at 0.1 to 3.0 mg/kg.

Trimming took 6 bases from V and 7 from J, leaving 25 bases between them. The CDR3 has 16 residues. From germline, CDR1 is SNHLY and CDR2 FYNNEI. This clone was found once. Its antigen is not identified. Generated by immunoSEQ multiplex PCR, the TCRdb table keeps only in-frame clones and is missing some. Here the sample spans approximately 90,000 clones, about 89% being singletons. Source: CD4+ or CD8+ T cells sorted from blood, taken in a trial of the OX40 agonist ivuxolimab. This sequence originates from an adult with an advanced solid tumor such as melanoma, head and neck, liver or kidney cancer. The rearrangement links TRBV2 to TRBJ2-7, with D possibly TRBD2 on 5 matching bases. CDR3 in DNA: TGTGCCAGCAGCCCCGGGCGAGGGCAGGTGGGATGGGAGCAGTACTTC. This sequence encodes CASSPGRGQVGWEQYF.